The 11 T cell receptor beta chains in this list originate from one sample, sequenced in a study of blood T cell repertoires in COVID-19. The data were produced by immunoSEQ multiplex PCR, yet TCRdb's version contains in-frame clones alone and is incomplete. The sample lists some 60,000 clones, 75% to 95% occurring once. The sequenced sample was peripheral blood. These receptors were taken from a man in his 60s with acute or convalescent COVID-19.

V is TRBV13 and J is TRBJ1-3, with D hard to call. The germline V gene has CDR1 PRHDT and CDR2 FYEKMQ (reference sequence). The V gene lost 5 bases and the J gene lost 4 bases, with 12 bases spanning the gap. The CDR3 runs to 14 residues. The CDR3 region is CASSLHGGGNTIYF. DNA of the CDR3: TGTGCCAGCAGCCTACACGGAGGAGGAAACACCATATATTTT. Combining the CDR3 with reference TRBV13 and TRBJ1-3 gives the whole variable domain AAGVIQSPRHLIKEKRETATLKCYPIPRHDTVYWYQQGPGQDPQFLISFYEKMQSDKGSIPDRFSAQQFSDYHSELNMSSLELGDSALYFCASSLHGGGNTIYFGEGSWLTVV.

This chain joins TRBV5-1 and TRBJ2-1, with D unresolved. Germline CDR1 and CDR2: SGHRS and YFSETQ. Trimming removed 1 base at V and 0 bases at J, with 14 bases between. This CDR3 has 17 amino acids. In DNA form, the CDR3 reads TGCGCCAGCAGCTTGAGTTCCGTCCCCAGCTCCTACAATGAGCAGTTCTTC. It codes for CASSLSSVPSSYNEQFF.

V usage is TRBV9 and J usage is TRBJ1-2, with 8 nucleotides matching TRBD1. CDR3 length: 13 residues. Per the germline V gene, CDR1 is SGDLS and CDR2 is YYNGEE. J lost 7 bases, V lost 2 bases, and 4 bases had no gene match. The CDR3 nucleotides read TGTGCCAGCAGCGTGCAGGGGGCATCTGGCTACACCTTC. Amino acids: CASSVQGASGYTF.

The chain uses TRBV19 and TRBJ1-1, with 12 positions matching TRBD1. CDR3 length: 17 amino acids. Germline CDR1 reads LNHDA; CDR2 reads SQIVND (reference sequence). V trimming: 3 bases; J trimming: 4 bases; junction bases outside the gene matches: 9. CDR3 sequence: CASSIPRDRGRGTEAFF. In DNA, the CDR3 is TGTGCCAGTAGTATCCCCCGGGACAGGGGGCGTGGCACTGAAGCTTTCTTT.

This clone appeared once. The chain links TRBV4-2 to TRBJ2-2; 9 bases match TRBD1. The CDR3 runs to 18 residues. With 3 bases clipped from V and 5 bases from J, the junction kept 13 bases outside the gene matches. The germline V gene encodes CDR1 LGHNA and CDR2 YNFKEQ. The CDR3 protein is CASSHNPGQGWKTGELFF. CDR3 in DNA: TGTGCCAGCAGCCATAACCCGGGACAGGGATGGAAGACCGGGGAGCTGTTTTTT.

The V gene is TRBV2, the J gene TRBJ1-5; D possibly corresponds to TRBD1 (5 bases). CDR3 length equals 14 residues. Germline values: CDR1 SNHLY, CDR2 FYNNEI. V was clipped by 6 bases and J by 7 bases, with 16 bases between them. CDR3 DNA sequence: TGTGCCAGCAGGGCGCCGGCCGGGGGGCAGCCCCAGCATTTT. Protein: CASRAPAGGQPQHF.

The chain links TRBV5-1 to TRBJ1-4; no clear D gene. This CDR3 comprises 15 residues. Germline loops: CDR1 SGHRS, CDR2 YFSETQ. V was trimmed by 1 base and J by 3 bases, leaving 10 bases between them. The CDR3 sequence: CASSLFQSSNEKLFF. The CDR3 DNA reads as TGCGCCAGCAGCTTGTTTCAGTCTTCTAATGAAAAACTGTTTTTT.

This chain joins TRBV27 and TRBJ2-7; D might be TRBD2 (6 bases). Germline V gene lookup returns CDR1 MNHEY and CDR2 SMNVEV (reference sequence). Trimming took 2 bases from V and 7 from J, leaving 27 bases between them. The CDR3 contains 18 residues. In nucleotides, the CDR3 is TGTGCCAGCAGTTTAAGGGCGGGGCTATTGGGGAATTCTCAAGAGCAGTACTTC. It codes for CASSLRAGLLGNSQEQYF.

The chain links TRBV3-1 (or the pseudogene TRBV3-2) to TRBJ2-7, with D possibly TRBD1 on 5 matching bases. The CDR3 runs 13 residues. Germline lookup yields CDR1 LGHDT and CDR2 YNNKEL (reference sequence). Trimming removed 5 bases at V and 6 bases at J, with 14 bases between. CDR3 nucleotides: TGTGCCAGCAGCGCAACAGGAGAAGGCGAGCAGTACTTC. It yields the protein CASSATGEGEQYF.

This chain connects TRBV9 to TRBJ2-5, with 9 positions matching TRBD1. V lost 2 bases, J lost 4 bases, and 3 bases stayed unmatched. The CDR3 loop spans 14 amino acids. Germline V CDR1 and CDR2: SGDLS, YYNGEE. CDR3 residues: CASSVGTGLETQYF. As DNA, the CDR3 is TGTGCCAGCAGCGTCGGGACAGGGCTAGAGACCCAGTACTTC.

This chain joins TRBV30 and TRBJ2-4; perhaps TRBD2 as D (5 bases). This CDR3 has 13 amino acids. The germline gives CDR1 GTSNPN, CDR2 SVGIG (reference sequence). Trimming took 2 bases from V and 9 from J, leaving 14 bases between them. The chain's CDR3 is CAWSPGVAGIQYF. DNA of the CDR3: TGTGCCTGGAGTCCCGGGGTGGCGGGCATTCAGTACTTC.